These 12 T cell receptor beta chains came from one sample sequenced in a study of T cell changes during pregnancy in multiple sclerosis. TCRdb's copy holds only in-frame clones and misses some; the assay was immunoSEQ multiplex PCR. The data show about 70,000 clones, 85% to 95% seen once. The source material was CD4+ T cells from peripheral blood mononuclear cells, sampled after pregnancy. These receptor sequences come from a female donor with multiple sclerosis, enrolled in a pregnancy study.

This chain connects TRBV9 to TRBJ2-1; D is perhaps TRBD2 (6 bases). V was trimmed by 0 bases and J by 8 bases, leaving 12 bases between them. The CDR3 covers 14 residues. Germline V lookup: CDR1 SGDLS, CDR2 YYNGEE. The CDR3 loop reads CASSVGAGRDEQFF. CDR3 nucleotide sequence: TGTGCCAGCAGCGTAGGCGCGGGAAGGGATGAGCAGTTCTTC.

This clone was seen a single time. This sequence joins TRBV6-5 and TRBJ1-2; 8 bases agree with TRBD1. Losses at the gene ends were 2 bases for V and 6 bases for J; bases not matched to a gene: 2. This CDR3 has 13 residues. The germline V gene has CDR1 MNHEY and CDR2 SVGAGI. The CDR3 loop is CASSYRTGNGYTF. As DNA, the CDR3 is TGTGCCAGCAGTTACCGGACAGGGAATGGCTACACCTTC.

The V and J genes are TRBV5-1 and TRBJ2-3, with TRBD1 matching 7 bases. The germline V gene has CDR1 SGHRS and CDR2 YFSETQ. The CDR3 spans 16 residues. J was trimmed by 0 bases and V by 4 bases; bases with no gene match: 8. The CDR3 here is CASSPLRTGSTDTQYF. DNA of the CDR3: TGCGCCAGCAGCCCTTTAAGGACAGGTAGCACAGATACGCAGTATTTT.

This clone was detected once. The chain carries TRBV28 and TRBJ1-2; D ambiguous. V was clipped by 5 bases and J by 4 bases, with 14 bases between them. Germline V gene data show CDR1 as MDHEN and CDR2 as SYDVKM. The CDR3 sequence is 14 residues long. In DNA, the CDR3 is TGTGCCAGCAGTAGGTCGCGGCGGCTCTATGGCTACACCTTC. Amino acid sequence: CASSRSRRLYGYTF.

V gene TRBV5-1 combines with J gene TRBJ2-2; D is possibly TRBD1 (6 bases). This CDR3 spans 14 amino acids. Trimming left V 4 bases short and J 7 bases short, with 14 bases between. The germline CDR1 and CDR2 sequences are SGHRS and YFSETQ. The DNA for the CDR3 is TGCGCCAGCAGCCGGACAGCCGAGGGCGGGGAGCTGTTTTTT. This gives the protein CASSRTAEGGELFF.

The V call is TRBV7-2, the J call TRBJ2-4, with 8 bases matching TRBD1. J was trimmed by 0 bases and V by 2 bases; bases with no gene match: 12. The CDR3 spans 19 residues. Looked up from germline, CDR1 is SGHTA and CDR2 is FQGNSA. DNA for the CDR3: TGTGCCAGCAGCTTAACGGGGACAGGCCTTCTTCTAGCCAAAAACATTCAGTACTTC. Translation gives CASSLTGTGLLLAKNIQYF.

This rearrangement joins TRBV30 to TRBJ1-1; tentatively, D is TRBD1 (6 bases). This CDR3 contains 12 residues. V was trimmed by 4 bases and J by 5 bases, leaving 11 bases between them. Per the germline V gene, CDR1 is GTSNPN and CDR2 is SVGIG (reference sequence). CDR3 sequence (DNA): TGTGCCTGGATGCGGACAGCTACTGAAGCTTTCTTT. As protein: CAWMRTATEAFF.

The chain has TRBV5-1 and TRBJ2-1; 11 bases are a match to TRBD1. Germline trimming cut 1 base from V and 7 bases from J; bases unmatched to any gene: 7. From germline, CDR1 is SGHRS and CDR2 YFSETQ. The CDR3 length is 16 residues. The CDR3 spells CASSLRPGQGVNEQFF. Written as DNA, the CDR3 is TGCGCCAGCAGCTTGCGACCGGGACAGGGGGTTAATGAGCAGTTCTTC.

The gene calls are TRBV7-7 and TRBJ1-5; 9 bases match TRBD1. V shed 5 bases and J 7 bases; nucleotides not matched to a gene: 3. This CDR3 is built from 13 residues. Per germline, CDR1 SSHAT and CDR2 FNYEAQ (reference sequence). The CDR3 here is CASSVGTGQPQHF. The DNA of the CDR3 is TGTGCCAGCAGCGTCGGGACAGGGCAGCCCCAGCATTTT.

The J gene is TRBJ1-4, the V gene TRBV7-9, with 7 bases aligning to TRBD1. V lost 5 bases and J lost 5; bases outside the gene matches: 8. The CDR3 has 15 residues. Germline lookup yields CDR1 SEHNR and CDR2 FQNEAQ (reference sequence). CDR3 sequence (DNA): TGTGCCAGCAGCCGAGGGGGGACAGAGAATGAAAAACTGTTTTTT. This encodes CASSRGGTENEKLFF.

The rearrangement uses TRBV2 and TRBJ1-2, with D perhaps TRBD1 (6 bases). Per germline, CDR1 SNHLY and CDR2 FYNNEI. The germline V and J ends were trimmed by 5 bases and 5 bases, with 12 bases remaining between them. The CDR3 consists of 13 residues. CDR3 DNA sequence: TGTGCCAGCAGTTTACAGGGTGATTATGGCTACACCTTC. Its translation: CASSLQGDYGYTF.

This chain joins TRBV6-5 and TRBJ1-5; TRBD1 matches 8 bases. The CDR3 runs to 12 residues. The germline V gene has CDR1 MNHEY and CDR2 SVGAGI. With V trimmed by 7 bases and J by 15 bases, 11 bases remained unmatched. Here the CDR3 reads CASTRQGLFPHF. Written as DNA, the CDR3 is TGTGCCAGCACCCGACAGGGGTTGTTTCCGCATTTT.